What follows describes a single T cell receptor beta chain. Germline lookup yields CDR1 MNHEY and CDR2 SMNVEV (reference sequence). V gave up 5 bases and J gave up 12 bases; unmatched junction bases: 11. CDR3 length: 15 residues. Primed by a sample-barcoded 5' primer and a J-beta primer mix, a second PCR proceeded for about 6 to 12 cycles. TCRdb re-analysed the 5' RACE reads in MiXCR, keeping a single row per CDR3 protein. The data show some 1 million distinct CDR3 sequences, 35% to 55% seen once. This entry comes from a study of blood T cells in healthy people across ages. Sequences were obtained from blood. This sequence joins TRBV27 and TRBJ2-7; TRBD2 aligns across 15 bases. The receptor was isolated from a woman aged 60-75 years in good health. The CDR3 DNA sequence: TGTGCCAGCAGTCCGCGGACTAGCGGGAGGGCCTTTGGGTACTTC. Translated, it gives CASSPRTSGRAFGYF.